This TCR beta chain was documented in a study of spatial heterogeneity in lung cancer. In the study overall: Compared with alpha-chain sequences, beta-chain sequences were consistently detected in greater numbers.

The germline V gene has CDR1 MNHEY and CDR2 SMNVEV (reference sequence). The CDR3 spans 15 residues. Trimming at V came to 5 bases and at J to 7 bases, leaving 10 bases not matched to a gene. On this clonotype itself: Antigen: not known. A much larger clone lies one base from this, so it may be a read error. Given the absence of the conserved phenylalanine or tryptophan at the CDR3 end, a read error is likely.

Described time point: sample taken at primary tumor resection. The donor population consisted of 72 patients with untreated, early-stage non-small cell lung cancer. Tumor, nontumor lung or frozen PBMC supplied whole RNA that was sequenced unsorted. TCRdb used MiXCR to reprocess the 5' RACE reads, holding one entry per CDR3 protein. Of about 23,000 distinct CDR3 sequences in the sample, about 4.5% were seen once. Study-level findings and limits: Counts of expanded alpha and beta TCRs within tumors tracked the tumor nonsynonymous mutation count.

The TCR was taken from a male donor with early-stage non-small cell lung cancer. The J gene is TRBJ1-5, the V gene TRBV27; 8 bases map to TRBD1. Sample: lung tumor tissue, taken at surgery. The CDR3 DNA sequence: TGTGCCAGCAGTCCGCGGACAGGGCGAGAGCAGCCCCAGCATTTA. Translating gives CASSPRTGREQPQHL.